This TCR beta chain was captured by sequencing in a study of blood T cell repertoires in COVID-19. Sequencing was performed with immunoSEQ multiplex PCR; in TCRdb, only in-frame clones are kept and a portion is missing. This table holds 200,000 to 250,000 clones, roughly 90% found once. The germline V gene encodes CDR1 SNHLY and CDR2 FYNNEI. The junction had 15 bases not matched to a gene; V was cut back by 6 bases and J by 4 bases. The CDR3 is 18 residues long. This clone was observed once. This TCR was recovered from a man aged 55 to 70 with COVID-19, enrolled during active disease. V gene TRBV2 combines with J gene TRBJ2-3; 11 nucleotides line up with TRBD2. Source material: peripheral blood. CDR3 sequence: CASSKPMTSGTGPDTQYF. DNA of the CDR3: TGTGCCAGCAGCAAACCTATGACTAGCGGGACTGGACCAGATACGCAGTATTTT.